A single sample is the source of the 18 T cell receptor beta chains below, sequenced in a study of metastatic and nonmetastatic thyroid tumors. TCRdb re-called clones via MiXCR from the PCR reads. The sample includes some 69,000 clones, 13% to 15% of them seen just once. Thyroid surgery had not been preceded by any treatment in any patient. The material sequenced was blood. Source of these receptors: a male donor with papillary thyroid cancer or a benign thyroid nodule (not recorded which). Some clones in this sample may be carry-over from other donors' samples.

V gene TRBV27 combines with J gene TRBJ2-7, with 7 positions matching TRBD2. Per the germline V gene, CDR1 is MNHEY and CDR2 is SMNVEV (reference sequence). The length of the CDR3 is 14 residues. The trim removed 3 bases at V and 2 bases at J, leaving 4 bases unmatched. The CDR3 reads CASSFTRETYEQYV. The CDR3 DNA reads TGTGCCAGCAGTTTCACGCGGGAGACCTACGAGCAGTACGTC.

This clone was seen many times. The chain links TRBV6-5 to TRBJ2-7; D gene unclear. The V end lost 0 bases, the J end lost 3 bases, and 9 bases lay between the germline ends. Germline-derived CDR1 and CDR2 are MNHEY and SVGAGI. CDR3 length: 14 amino acids. The CDR3 DNA is TGTGCCAGCAGTTACTCGATTGAAGTCTACGAGCAGTACTTC. It translates to CASSYSIEVYEQYF.

Many counts were recorded for this clone. V usage is TRBV27 and J usage is TRBJ2-1; TRBD2 aligns across 11 bases. Germline CDR1 is MNHEY and CDR2 is SMNVEV (reference sequence). The CDR3 runs 15 residues. J gave up 6 bases and V 5 bases, and 6 bases lay outside the gene matches. This CDR3 reads CASSPIAGGSNEQFF. CDR3 DNA: TGTGCCAGCAGTCCGATAGCGGGAGGGAGCAATGAGCAGTTCTTC.

In its sample, this clone was seen a few times. The same CDR3 also results from other DNA sequences found in this sample. This CDR3 is CASLVQYPTDTGELFF. The CDR3 DNA is TGTGCCAGCTTAGTACAGTATCCAACAGATACCGGGGAGCTGTTTTTT. The chain couples TRBV6-2 or TRBV6-3 to TRBJ2-2; D is unresolved. Trimming removed 8 bases at V and 5 bases at J, with 21 bases between. This CDR3 contains 16 residues. Germline CDR1 reads MNHEY; CDR2 reads SVGEGT.

This clone occurred many times. The gene calls are TRBV6-2 or TRBV6-3 and TRBJ2-1; 10 nucleotides line up with TRBD2. Trimming took 2 bases from V and 9 from J; bases not matched to a gene: 7. CDR1 and CDR2 from the germline V gene are MNHEY and SVGEGT. The CDR3 sequence is 15 residues long. The DNA for the CDR3 is TGTGCCAGCAGTTACAAGGTAGCGGGAGGTAGTGAGCAGTTCTTC. It yields the protein CASSYKVAGGSEQFF.

Comments on this clone: A junction end diverges from the germline sequence, so it may reflect a read error. The chain employs TRBV15 and TRBJ1-5; 7 bases match TRBD1. The CDR3 is made up of 17 amino acids. Germline V gives CDR1 LNHNV, CDR2 YYDKDF (reference sequence). In DNA form, the CDR3 reads TGTGCCACCAGCAGGGGGAAGGCAGGGGGTAGGTATCAGTCCCAGCATTTT. It codes for CATSRGKAGGRYQSQHF. The variable domain in full, with the rest retrieved from reference TRBV15 and TRBJ1-5, is DAMVIQNPRYQVTQFGKPVTLSCSQTLNHNVMYWYQQKSSQAPKLLFHYYDKDFNNEADTPDNFQSRRPNTSFCFLDIRSPGLGDTAMYLCATSRGKAGGRYQSQHFGDGTRLSIL.

Many counts were recorded for this clone. The CDR3 protein is CASSPRGLAGRFNEQFF. The DNA for the CDR3 is TGTGCCAGCAGTCCCCGAGGGCTAGCGGGAAGGTTTAATGAGCAGTTCTTC. The genes are TRBV6-6 and TRBJ2-1; 9 nucleotides align to TRBD2. The CDR3 runs 17 residues. The V and J ends lost 5 bases and 7 bases, in that order; junction bases with no gene match: 15. Germline V gives CDR1 MNHNY, CDR2 SVGAGI (reference sequence).

This clone was picked up one time. A read error may account for a junction end that differs from germline. The rearrangement uses TRBV5-1 and TRBJ1-5; the D gene is possibly TRBD1 (5 bases). The CDR3 consists of 13 residues. Germline assignment: CDR1 SGHRS and CDR2 YFSETQ. The CDR3 reads CASRLEEGQPQHF. The CDR3 DNA sequence: TGCGCCAGCAGATTGGAGGAGGGGCAGCCCCAGCATTTT.

V is TRBV7-8 and J is TRBJ2-4; 7 bases are shared with TRBD1. Germline trimming cut 1 base from V and 0 bases from J; bases unmatched to any gene: 9. There are 18 residues in the CDR3. Germline lookup yields CDR1 SGHVS and CDR2 FQNEAQ. CDR3 in amino acids: CASSLGTPGQIAKNIQYF. CDR3 DNA: TGTGCCAGCAGCTTAGGAACACCGGGACAGATAGCCAAAAACATTCAGTACTTC.

This clone appeared many times. The genes are TRBV6-2 or TRBV6-3 and TRBJ1-1; no clear D gene. The CDR3 sequence is 18 residues long. Germline CDR1 is MNHEY and CDR2 is SVGEGT. The V end lost 2 bases, the J end lost 4 bases, and 23 bases lay between the germline ends. The DNA of the CDR3 is TGTGCCAGCAGTTACATTGGGCCCGTCTTTGTGCGGAGCACTGAAGCTTTCTTT. Translation gives CASSYIGPVFVRSTEAFF.

This clone has at least ten counts. The chain couples TRBV7-6 to TRBJ2-7; tentatively, D is TRBD1 (6 bases). The CDR3 is 13 residues long. In germline, CDR1 is SGHVS, CDR2 FNYEAQ. Trimming stripped 0 bases from V and 7 bases from J, with 10 bases between. The CDR3 DNA reads TGTGCCAGCAGCTTAGCCGCAGGGGAGGAGCAGTACGTC. Its protein is CASSLAAGEEQYV.

This clone occurred many times. The chain combines TRBV6-2 or TRBV6-3 with TRBJ1-1; a weak D match, TRBD1 (5 bases). The CDR3 is made up of 11 amino acids. Germline values: CDR1 MNHEY, CDR2 SVGEGT. With 6 bases removed from V and 11 bases from J, the gap between germline ends came to 13 bases. CDR3 residues: CASSAGFVAFF. CDR3 nucleotide sequence: TGTGCCAGCAGCGCAGGGTTCGTCGCTTTCTTT.

This clone has a count of ten or more. The chain uses TRBV12-3 or TRBV12-4 and TRBJ1-5; D might be TRBD1 (5 bases). Trimming took off 7 bases at V and 3 bases at J, with 10 bases between the two ends. This CDR3 spans 13 amino acids. CDR3: CASTSDINQPQHF. The CDR3 nucleotides read TGTGCCAGCACCTCGGACATCAATCAGCCCCAGCATTTT.

A word on this clone: A read error is possible here, since a much larger clone lies one base away. The genes are TRBV3-1 and TRBJ2-2, with 7 bases that match TRBD1. Per germline, CDR1 LGHDT and CDR2 YNNKEL (reference sequence). V lost 7 bases and J lost 6; bases outside the gene matches: 11. The CDR3 is made up of 15 amino acids. CDR3 loop: CASTQMTGWAGELFF. The CDR3 DNA reads TGTGCCAGCACCCAGATGACAGGGTGGGCCGGGGAGCTGTTTTTT.

This clone was picked up many times. The chain joins TRBV9 to TRBJ2-3, with 7 bases lining up with TRBD1. The CDR3 has 16 residues. The germline CDR1 and CDR2 sequences are SGDLS and YYNGEE. The V and J ends lost 3 bases and 3 bases, in that order; junction bases with no gene match: 10. The CDR3 sequence is CASSESTGIETDTQYF. CDR3 coding DNA: TGTGCCAGCAGCGAATCGACAGGGATAGAAACAGATACGCAGTATTTT.

The chain recombines TRBV24-1 with TRBJ2-3, with D maybe TRBD2 (6 bases). This CDR3 has 17 amino acids. Trimming cost V 5 bases and J 4 bases, with 21 bases left between them. The germline CDR1 and CDR2 sequences are KGHDR and SFDVKD. CDR3 residues: CATSGPGIGRFPDTQYF. In DNA form, the CDR3 reads TGTGCCACCAGTGGCCCTGGGATTGGGAGGTTCCCAGATACGCAGTATTTT.

This clone was found a few times. The rearrangement links TRBV20-1 to TRBJ2-1; 7 nucleotides align to TRBD2. CDR3 length: 15 residues. The J segment lost 9 bases and the V segment lost 6 bases, leaving 17 bases of the junction unmatched. Germline lookup yields CDR1 DFQATT and CDR2 SNEGSKA (reference sequence). The CDR3 DNA is TGCAGTGCGGAAGATGGTGGCGGGAGATTAGGTGAGCAGTTCTTC. This codes for CSAEDGGGRLGEQFF.

A few counts support this clone. The CDR3 is CASSFRTSGTGELFF. Here the CDR3 DNA reads TGTGCCAGCAGTTTTCGGACTTCAGGCACCGGGGAGCTGTTTTTT. V gene TRBV6-5 combines with J gene TRBJ2-2; D perhaps matches TRBD2 (5 bases). From germline, CDR1 is MNHEY and CDR2 SVGAGI. The CDR3 loop spans 15 amino acids. Deletions cut 4 bases from V and 4 bases from J, with 13 bases between.